These 31 T cell receptor beta chains originate from one sample sequenced in a study of low-dose radiotherapy and immunotherapy resistance in tumors. Covering alpha and beta chains, TRAV- and TRBV-specific primers were used for the first-strand cDNA. A roughly 20-cycle PCR with a constant-region primer and V-primer adapter amplified TCRs. One entry per CDR3 protein results from TCRdb running MiXCR on the reads. The sample holds about 12,000 distinct CDR3 sequences, over 60% seen once. The receptor set was obtained from a human donor with advanced metastatic prostate, ovarian, gallbladder or colorectal cancer (not recorded which). This table probably holds off-target reads from a library built for another chain.

CDR3 nucleotides: TGTGCCAGCAGCCTTGGTAGTTACAATGAGCAGTTCTTC. It specifies CASSLGSYNEQFF. This chain connects TRBV7-9 to TRBJ2-1; no reliable D call. V was cut by 5 bases and J by 4 bases, with 9 bases left in between. The CDR3 has 13 amino acids. Germline CDR1 SEHNR, CDR2 FQNEAQ (reference sequence).

This clonotype has a handful of counts. CDR3 DNA: TGTGCCAGCAGCCAAGAACTTGGGAACACCGGGGAGCTGTTTTTT. Protein product: CASSQELGNTGELFF. The chain links TRBV14 to TRBJ2-2; D unclear. Germline V gene lookup returns CDR1 SGHDN and CDR2 FVKESK. The CDR3 loop spans 15 amino acids. The V end was cut by 0 bases, the J end by 1 base, with 6 bases between.

This clonotype came up a few times. This chain connects TRBV28 to TRBJ2-1; TRBD2 aligns across 7 bases. Germline V gene data show CDR1 as MDHEN and CDR2 as SYDVKM. The trim removed 8 bases at V and 8 bases at J, leaving 6 bases unmatched. The CDR3 length is 12 residues. The CDR3 region has the DNA TGTGCCAGCTCCGGCGGGAGCCATGAGCAGTTCTTC. It encodes CASSGGSHEQFF.

V usage is TRBV5-1 and J usage is TRBJ2-1; 8 bases are a match to TRBD2. Looked up from germline, CDR1 is SGHRS and CDR2 is YFSETQ. After removal of 4 bases from V and 8 bases from J, the junction contained 17 bases not matched to a gene. The CDR3 runs 17 residues. The CDR3 here is CASSKGLAGPKVDEQFF. CDR3 coding DNA: TGCGCCAGCAGCAAAGGTCTAGCGGGTCCGAAGGTAGATGAGCAGTTCTTC.

The chain combines TRBV19 with TRBJ1-1; D might be TRBD1 (5 bases). V gave up 3 bases and J gave up 1 base, with 12 bases separating them. The CDR3 covers 15 residues. Germline-derived CDR1 and CDR2 are LNHDA and SQIVND (reference sequence). The CDR3 region is CASSIGGGGNTEAFF. As DNA, the CDR3 is TGTGCCAGTAGTATCGGAGGTGGGGGGAACACTGAAGCTTTCTTT.

The V gene is TRBV6-6, the J gene TRBJ2-2, with D possibly matching TRBD1 (6 bases). Trimming took 0 bases from V and 1 from J, leaving 12 bases between them. Germline V gene data show CDR1 as MNHNY and CDR2 as SVGAGI (reference sequence). This CDR3 comprises 17 residues. The CDR3: CASSYSGQPLNTGELFF. CDR3 nucleotide sequence: TGTGCCAGCAGTTACTCTGGACAGCCGTTGAACACCGGGGAGCTGTTTTTT.

This clonotype has a handful of counts. The chain employs TRBV28 and TRBJ2-3; TRBD2 agrees at 10 bases. The CDR3 has 16 amino acids. Trimming removed 4 bases from V and 9 bases from J; junction bases left unmatched: 13. Germline V gene sequence: CDR1 MDHEN, CDR2 SYDVKM. The CDR3 loop reads CASSSPASGRISTQYF. DNA of the CDR3: TGTGCCAGCAGTTCACCTGCTAGCGGGAGAATCTCCACGCAGTATTTT.

This clonotype was detected only once. The V and J genes are TRBV5-1 and TRBJ2-1, with TRBD1 identical over 7 bases. The CDR3 has 17 amino acids. V dropped 4 bases and J dropped 2; count of bases not matched to a gene: 12. The germline V gene encodes CDR1 SGHRS and CDR2 YFSETQ. The chain's CDR3 is CASSPSGQPDAYNEQFF. CDR3 DNA: TGCGCCAGCAGCCCCTCGGGACAGCCAGACGCCTACAATGAGCAGTTCTTC.

The chain joins TRBV28 to TRBJ2-2; 11 bases fit TRBD1. CDR3 length: 15 residues. Germline-derived CDR1 and CDR2 are MDHEN and SYDVKM. V dropped 7 bases and J dropped 6; count of bases not matched to a gene: 7. DNA for the CDR3: TGTGCCAGCAAGTGGGGACAGGGGGTCCCCGGGGAGCTGTTTTTT. This sequence encodes CASKWGQGVPGELFF.

This chain uses TRBV20-1 with TRBJ2-1, with no clear D. CDR3 length equals 14 residues. Germline CDR1 DFQATT, CDR2 SNEGSKA (reference sequence). Trimming pared 5 bases from V and 0 bases from J, leaving 11 bases between. The CDR3 DNA sequence: TGCAGTGCTCGAGCCGCGACCTCCTACAATGAGCAGTTCTTC. This codes for CSARAATSYNEQFF.

The chain uses TRBV10-3 and TRBJ2-1; possibly TRBD2 for D (7 bases). Trimming shortened V by 3 bases and J by 4 bases, and 13 bases separated the two germline ends. The CDR3 length is 15 residues. Germline V gene sequence: CDR1 ENHRY, CDR2 SYGVKD. CDR3 in amino acids: CAISESGEGYNEQFF. For the CDR3, the DNA is TGTGCCATCAGTGAATCAGGGGAGGGATACAATGAGCAGTTCTTC.

The V call is TRBV9, the J call TRBJ2-5; the D is unclear. Trimming removed 3 bases at V and 1 base at J, with 13 bases between. The CDR3 has 15 residues. CDR1 and CDR2 (germline): SGDLS, YYNGEE. The CDR3: CASSGRTGVQETQYF. The CDR3 coding sequence is TGTGCCAGCAGCGGGCGGACGGGTGTCCAAGAGACCCAGTACTTC.

The chain combines TRBV20-1 with TRBJ2-7; D tentatively fits TRBD1 or TRBD2 (6 bases each). The germline V and J ends were trimmed by 4 bases and 7 bases, with 11 bases remaining between them. CDR1 is DFQATT, CDR2 SNEGSKA, per germline (reference sequence). There are 11 residues in the CDR3. CDR3 sequence (DNA): TGCAGTGCTAACAGGGCGGGGGAGCAGTACTTC. Protein product: CSANRAGEQYF.

V is TRBV24-1 and J is TRBJ2-5; TRBD1 agrees at 7 bases. Unmatched junction bases numbered 8, after V lost 4 bases and J lost 7 bases. CDR3 length: 14 amino acids. Germline loops: CDR1 KGHDR, CDR2 SFDVKD. CDR3 sequence reads: CATSERQGSATQYF. DNA for the CDR3: TGTGCCACCAGTGAACGACAGGGTAGCGCGACCCAGTACTTC.

CDR3 sequence: CATSAPGGRRGETQYF. Written as DNA, the CDR3 is TGTGCCACCAGTGCCCCAGGGGGCCGACGGGGAGAGACCCAGTACTTC. The chain links TRBV24-1 to TRBJ2-5; 8 bases match TRBD1. Germline CDR1 KGHDR, CDR2 SFDVKD. The CDR3 contains 16 residues. V shed 5 bases, J shed 4 bases, and the junction held 11 bases outside the gene matches.

The CDR3 nucleotides are TGCGCCAGCAGCCCGGACAGGGTCACCCCTTACACCTTC. Its protein is CASSPDRVTPYTF. The chain is built from TRBV5-1 and TRBJ1-2; TRBD1 aligns across 8 bases. This CDR3 is built from 13 residues. Trimming cost V 4 bases and J 11 bases; bases outside gene matches: 10. Germline loops: CDR1 SGHRS, CDR2 YFSETQ.

The chain combines TRBV11-3 with TRBJ2-7; 8 positions agree with TRBD1. The CDR3 is made up of 13 amino acids. Germline V gene lookup returns CDR1 SGHNT and CDR2 YENEEA. J lost 5 bases, V lost 1 base, and 1 base had no gene match. The CDR3: CASSLAGGDEQYF. The CDR3 coding sequence is TGTGCCAGCAGCTTAGCAGGGGGCGACGAGCAGTACTTC.

This sequence joins TRBV6-6 and TRBJ2-7; D possibly uses TRBD1 or TRBD2 (6 bases each). The CDR3 loop spans 14 amino acids. V was cut by 6 bases and J by 3 bases, with 15 bases left in between. Per germline, CDR1 MNHNY and CDR2 SVGAGI (reference sequence). The CDR3 bases are TGTGCCAGCAGAACGCCGGGGGCTAGCTACGAGCAGTACTTC. Protein product: CASRTPGASYEQYF.

The genes are TRBV27 and TRBJ2-5; TRBD1 agrees at 10 bases. V was pared by 5 bases and J by 1 base, with 10 bases of the junction left unmatched. This CDR3 region has 17 residues. The germline gives CDR1 MNHEY, CDR2 SMNVEV (reference sequence). CDR3 bases: TGTGCCAGCAGTGAACGACCGAGGACAGGGGGCCAAGAGACCCAGTACTTC. Protein: CASSERPRTGGQETQYF.

The J gene is TRBJ2-1, the V gene TRBV9; 8 bases fit TRBD2. Germline CDR1 reads SGDLS; CDR2 reads YYNGEE. With 6 bases clipped from V and 4 bases from J, the junction kept 12 bases outside the gene matches. The CDR3 sequence is 16 residues long. Here the CDR3 DNA reads TGTGCCAGCACCCCGACGGGGGGGGGCCTTTACAATGAGCAGTTCTTC. Translation gives CASTPTGGGLYNEQFF.

This clonotype showed up just a few times. A junction boundary mismatches the germline segment, possibly from a read error. The chain carries TRBV28 and TRBJ2-5, with a tentative D call TRBD2 (6 bases). CDR3 length: 15 amino acids. Germline CDR1 reads MDHEN; CDR2 reads SYDVKM. The CDR3 sequence: CASSHDLEYRETQYF. CDR3 bases: TGTGCCAGCAGCCACGATCTGGAGTACCGGGAGACCCAGTATTTC.

This rearrangement joins TRBV28 to TRBJ2-3, with a possible D match to TRBD2 (6 bases). V was cut by 8 bases and J by 0 bases, with 15 bases left in between. The CDR3 totals 15 residues. Germline CDR1 MDHEN, CDR2 SYDVKM. The CDR3 nucleotides read TGTGCCAGCGGGGTGGGGGGACGCAGCACAGATACGCAGTATTTT. Its protein product is CASGVGGRSTDTQYF.

This clonotype was seen only once. Compared with germline, one end of the junction differs, possibly owing to a read error. Written as DNA, the CDR3 is TGTGCCTGCAGTGACAGTGGCACCTCCTACGAGCAGTACTTC. It encodes CACSDSGTSYEQYF. The chain employs TRBV6-4 and TRBJ2-7, with a weak D call TRBD1 (5 bases). The CDR3 runs 14 residues. Per germline, CDR1 MRHNA and CDR2 SNTAGT.

The chain carries TRBV28 and TRBJ2-3; 11 nucleotides agree with TRBD2. This CDR3 is built from 16 residues. The V gene end was trimmed by 1 base and the J gene end by 6 bases; junction bases not matched to a gene: 6. Germline V gene sequence: CDR1 MDHEN, CDR2 SYDVKM. The CDR3 DNA reads as TGTGCCAGCAGTTTATCCGGACTAGCGGGCGCCGATACGCAGTATTTT. Translation: CASSLSGLAGADTQYF.

This chain uses TRBV4-3 with TRBJ2-1; 11 nucleotides match TRBD2. The CDR3 is 15 residues long. Germline CDR1 LGHNA, CDR2 YSLEER. Trimming removed 4 bases from V and 3 bases from J; junction bases left unmatched: 2. The CDR3 bases are TGCGCCAGCAGCCCCGGGACTAGCGGCTACAATGAGCAGTTCTTC. Translation gives CASSPGTSGYNEQFF.

This rearrangement joins TRBV5-1 to TRBJ2-1; 11 bases are a match to TRBD2. The CDR3 length is 16 residues. From germline, CDR1 is SGHRS and CDR2 YFSETQ. V gave up 4 bases and J gave up 10 bases; unmatched junction bases: 13. CDR3 loop: CASSVEIAGGPSEQFF. The DNA of the CDR3 is TGCGCCAGCAGCGTGGAGATAGCGGGAGGGCCTAGCGAGCAGTTCTTC.

This chain connects TRBV19 to TRBJ1-5, with no clear D. The V and J ends lost 5 bases and 4 bases respectively, with 15 bases between them. Germline CDR1 LNHDA, CDR2 SQIVND (reference sequence). The CDR3 loop spans 15 amino acids. CDR3 sequence: CASSGDTIANQPQHF. The CDR3 DNA follows: TGTGCCAGTAGTGGAGACACAATAGCAAATCAGCCCCAGCATTTT. The full variable domain, in which reference TRBV19 and TRBJ1-5 provide the parts outside the CDR3, is DGGITQSPKYLFRKEGQNVTLSCEQNLNHDAMYWYRQDPGQGLRLIYYSQIVNDFQKGDIAEGYSVSREKKESFPLTVTSAQKNPTAFYLCASSGDTIANQPQHFGDGTRLSIL.

The chain joins TRBV10-3 to TRBJ2-3; possibly TRBD1 for D (6 bases). The V end lost 2 bases, the J end lost 0 bases, and 9 bases lay between the germline ends. The germline gives CDR1 ENHRY, CDR2 SYGVKD. This CDR3 has 15 amino acids. CDR3 amino acids: CAISEAGTSTDTQYF. For the CDR3, the DNA is TGTGCCATCAGTGAGGCAGGGACAAGCACAGATACGCAGTATTTT.

The chain recombines TRBV6-2 or TRBV6-3 with TRBJ1-2; tentative D call: TRBD1 (6 bases). The CDR3 loop spans 11 amino acids. Deletions cut 8 bases from V and 4 bases from J, with 8 bases between. The germline V gene encodes CDR1 MNHEY and CDR2 SVGEGT. CDR3 sequence reads: CASRQVYGYTF. The DNA of the CDR3 is TGTGCCAGCCGACAGGTCTATGGCTACACCTTC.

The chain combines TRBV15 with TRBJ2-2; perhaps TRBD2 as D (6 bases). The CDR3 is made up of 16 amino acids. Germline CDR1 LNHNV, CDR2 YYDKDF (reference sequence). The ends were cut back, 3 bases at V and 3 bases at J, with 14 bases in the middle. CDR3 residues: CATSRPRGGDTGELFF. In DNA, the CDR3 is TGTGCCACCAGCAGGCCAAGGGGAGGCGACACCGGGGAGCTGTTTTTT.

This chain uses TRBV7-2 with TRBJ1-5; no firm D call. The germline V gene has CDR1 SGHTA and CDR2 FQGNSA. This CDR3 has 16 residues. V was trimmed by 5 bases and J by 6 bases, leaving 20 bases between them. CDR3 DNA: TGTGCCAGCAGCCCTAGGTCAGCAGGAGAGGGTCAGCCCCAGCATTTT. Its protein product is CASSPRSAGEGQPQHF.